One TCR beta chain is described in this entry. What antigen it recognizes has not been identified. No base-level quality is on record; no much larger clone is a single base apart. These data come from a study of Tregs in tolerant kidney transplant recipients (dated by TCRdb to about 2019). For context, the study as a whole: The study used TCRbeta sequencing to identify donor-specific regulatory T cells before combined kidney and bone marrow transplantation, then tracked those cells after transplant. Findings and caveats that apply to the study as a whole: The most biologically relevant and donor-specific TCRbeta repertoire appeared to be identified by expanding Tregs with activated donor B cells. Biological reproducibility was not directly assessed, although technical replication error appeared to be minimal. Donor-specific Treg expansion was found to exceed global Treg expansion in tolerant patients, suggesting antigen-driven rather than nonspecific expansion. The study was limited by small patient numbers, and the findings need validation in larger populations and under other immunosuppression protocols. Because the PCR primers were changed over time for some patients, nucleotide-level comparison could not be performed across the samples from those patients.

For TCRbeta CDR3 sequencing, genomic DNA was extracted from sorted cells using the QIAGEN DNeasy Blood and Tissue Kit. High-throughput TCRbeta CDR3 sequencing was carried out commercially through immunoSEQ, with PCR amplification with bias correction and internal controls included. Per the source publication's procedure: Unique productive TCRbeta sequences were defined by CDR3 nucleotide sequence where primers matched, and otherwise by CDR3 amino acid sequence together with Vbeta and Jbeta genes. Sorting error was corrected by removing sequences shared between sorted populations at a frequency ratio of 2:1 or less, and the remaining shared sequences were assigned to the higher population. A sequence was defined as donor-reactive if the sequence was expanded at least 5-fold in CFSE-low cells compared with unstimulated cells and had a frequency of at least 0.01% in CFSE-low cells. Repertoire divergence was quantified by Jensen-Shannon divergence calculated from the top 100 TCRbeta sequences ranked by frequency. For any sample with multiple sequencing runs, sorting error was corrected in each run separately before the runs were pooled. TCRdb took this table from immuneACCESS and kept in-frame rearrangements with V and J called. Such tables lack part of the clones; where checked against another copy, unresolved V genes explain under half of the gap, and the rest is unexplained. V and J calls and clone size are given by that table; D and trimming were obtained from the DNA. Within this sample are tens of thousands of clones, with 90% to 95% of them counted one time only. The ten most abundant clones make up approximately 1.5% of the sample.

The transplants used related donors along with nonmyeloablative bone marrow transplantation, and in the human trials mixed chimerism was transient. Unstimulated Tregs (CD4+CD25+CD127-), CD4+ non-Tregs (CD4+CD25-), CD4 and CD8 cells were FACS-sorted from thawed PBMCs. The patients were a few recipients of combined kidney and bone marrow transplants from the ITN036ST trial, and samples were available only from these trial subjects. Healthy control blood was processed to PBMCs with a Ficoll density gradient and then cryopreserved, whereas patient PBMCs were collected both before and after transplant. The V end loses 5 bases and the J end loses 4 bases, and a stretch of 21 bases separates them. CDR1 is given as SGHVS and CDR2 as FNYEAQ, both from the germline V gene. The CDR3 numbers 16 residues from cysteine through phenylalanine. CDR3 DNA only is kept here, 48 bases in frame from base 1.

The sequenced sample was CD4+ T cells from blood (PBMCs), obtained 12 months after the transplant. The V gene is TRBV7-6 and the J gene is TRBJ2-7, with TRBD2 perhaps the D gene, on 7 matching bases. The sequence was collected from a human patient who received a combined kidney and bone marrow transplant. It is possible that, after a transplant, some T cells come from the graft donor. The CDR3 region reads CASSPGRGGGWYEQYF. The nucleotide sequence reads TGTGCCAGCAGCCCCGGAAGGGGGGGCGGTTGGTACGAGCAGTACTTC.